These 9 T cell receptor beta chains originate from one sample sequenced in a study of long-term antiretroviral therapy in people with HIV. Survey-level immunoSEQ v3.0 assays were run. Method: immunoSEQ multiplex PCR; TCRdb's copy keeps in-frame clones and lacks some. The sample holds about 20,000 clones; 76% are singletons and the top ten take approximately 16%. Here the sequenced sample was unsorted PBMCs, taken roughly 2.4 years before starting antiretroviral therapy. These receptors originate from a woman between 45 and 65 years old with HIV.

The rearrangement uses TRBV30 and TRBJ1-2, with D hard to call. The CDR3 has 12 amino acids. Germline values: CDR1 GTSNPN, CDR2 SVGIG (reference sequence). The V and J ends lost 2 bases and 2 bases respectively, with 6 bases between them. Written as DNA, the CDR3 is TGTGCCTGGAGTACTCGAAACTATGGCTACACCTTC. This encodes CAWSTRNYGYTF.

DNA for the CDR3: TGTGCCAGTATGGCAGGGGGCAATGGCTACACCTTC. It specifies CASMAGGNGYTF. The V gene is TRBV19, the J gene TRBJ1-2; 8 nucleotides line up with TRBD1. The CDR3 length is 12 residues. The V gene end was trimmed by 7 bases and the J gene end by 6 bases; junction bases not matched to a gene: 4. The V gene's germline CDR1 is LNHDA and CDR2 SQIVND (reference sequence).

The chain uses TRBV7-6 and TRBJ2-2; D remains ambiguous. CDR1 and CDR2 (germline): SGHVS, FNYEAQ. V dropped 5 bases and J dropped 4 bases, with 14 bases sitting between them. This CDR3 is built from 15 residues. CDR3 in DNA: TGTGCCAGCAGCCCGAGACTGGGTGGCACCGGGGAGCTGTTTTTT. Amino acid sequence: CASSPRLGGTGELFF.

V gene TRBV7-9 combines with J gene TRBJ2-3, with D perhaps matching TRBD1 (5 bases). The V end was cut by 2 bases, the J end by 2 bases, with 8 bases between. The CDR3 is 14 amino acids. Germline CDR1 is SEHNR and CDR2 is FQNEAQ (reference sequence). CDR3 amino acids: CASSLNRNTDTQYF. In DNA, the CDR3 is TGTGCCAGCAGCTTAAACAGGAACACAGATACGCAGTATTTT.

The CDR3 nucleotides read TGCAGCGTTGTGGGGGGGCAGGGTTGGAACACCGGGGAGCTGTTTTTT. This gives the protein CSVVGGQGWNTGELFF. The chain recombines TRBV29-1 with TRBJ2-2; a possible D gene is TRBD2 (7 bases). Trimming took off 4 bases at V and 1 base at J, with 16 bases between the two ends. This CDR3 has 16 residues. Looked up from germline, CDR1 is SQVTM and CDR2 is ANQGSEA.

The rearrangement joins TRBV7-6 to TRBJ1-4, with 10 bases aligning to TRBD1. This CDR3 is 15 amino acids long. In germline, CDR1 is SGHVS, CDR2 FNYEAQ. The V gene end was trimmed by 5 bases and the J gene end by 9 bases; junction bases not matched to a gene: 9. The DNA of the CDR3 is TGTGCCAGCAGCCCCAGGCAGGGACAGGGGAAAAAACTGTTTTTT. Amino acid sequence: CASSPRQGQGKKLFF.

The chain combines TRBV2 with TRBJ1-5; D not certain. Trimming took 1 base from V and 5 from J, leaving 15 bases between them. In germline, CDR1 is SNHLY, CDR2 FYNNEI. This CDR3 contains 16 residues. CDR3 DNA sequence: TGTGCCAGCAGTGAAGGCTCCTTGAGGTCTTATCAGCCCCAGCATTTT. Its protein product is CASSEGSLRSYQPQHF. The full variable domain, completed using reference TRBV2 and TRBJ1-5, is EPEVTQTPSHQVTQMGQEVILRCVPISNHLYFYWYRQILGQKVEFLVSFYNNEISEKSEIFDDQFSVERPDGSNFTLKIRSTKLEDSAMYFCASSEGSLRSYQPQHFGDGTRLSIL.

About this clone: The junction and the germline gene differ at one end; a read error may be behind it. Within the sample, other DNA sequences also encode this same CDR3. This sequence joins TRBV7-9 and TRBJ1-6, with a tentative D call TRBD1 (6 bases). The CDR3 has 15 residues. The germline gives CDR1 SEHNR, CDR2 FQNEAQ (reference sequence). This CDR3 reads CASSSRAGVNSPLHF. The CDR3 coding sequence is TGTGCCAGCAGCTCCAGGGCAGGGGTGAATTCACCCCTCCACTTC.

The chain links TRBV7-8 to TRBJ2-2, with D possibly matching TRBD1 (6 bases). This CDR3 has 16 residues. With 4 bases removed from V and 0 bases from J, the gap between germline ends came to 12 bases. CDR1 is SGHVS, CDR2 FQNEAQ, per germline. The CDR3: CASSYADSANTGELFF. In DNA form, the CDR3 reads TGTGCCAGCAGCTACGCGGACAGCGCGAACACCGGGGAGCTGTTTTTT.